Listed below are T cell receptor beta chains from one sample, sequenced in a study of a mutant IDH1 vaccine in newly diagnosed glioma. Antigens for these TCRs are unknown. Measured with immunoSEQ multiplex PCR; TCRdb has only the in-frame clones, and not every one. This sample carries 35,000 to 45,000 clones, about four fifths of them seen once, and the ten largest clones take approximately 15%. Here the sequenced sample was peripheral blood mononuclear cells (PBMCs), taken from a glioma patient whose treatment included an IDH1 peptide vaccine. Every receptor here comes from a woman aged 30 to 39 with glioma. Some clones in this sample may be carry-over from other donors' samples. The CDR3 runs from the conserved cysteine through the conserved F or W. The D gene is left open where the match is weak.

d_call: TRBD2; v_call: TRBV5-5; cdr3_length: 14; j_call: TRBJ2-7; cdr3_aa: CASSLTSGSSEQYF
d_call: NA; v_call: TRBV5-4; cdr3_length: 14; j_call: TRBJ2-7; cdr3_aa: CASSLGDFLNEQYF
d_call: TRBD1; v_call: TRBV7-9; cdr3_length: 16; j_call: TRBJ2-7; cdr3_aa: CASSPGQGGMAYEQYF
d_call: NA; v_call: TRBV30; cdr3_length: 13; j_call: TRBJ1-5; cdr3_aa: CAWSAATDQPQHF
d_call: NA; v_call: TRBV7-6; cdr3_length: 14; j_call: TRBJ2-7; cdr3_aa: CASSLVGDAYEQYF
d_call: NA; v_call: TRBV2; cdr3_length: 14; j_call: TRBJ1-5; cdr3_aa: CASSEARSDQPQHF
d_call: TRBD1; v_call: TRBV27; cdr3_length: 16; j_call: TRBJ2-7; cdr3_aa: CASSYTGTGSSYEQYF
d_call: NA; v_call: TRBV4-1; cdr3_length: 15; j_call: TRBJ2-4; cdr3_aa: CASSRPQGSKNIQYF
d_call: TRBD1; v_call: TRBV5-5; cdr3_length: 15; j_call: TRBJ2-7; cdr3_aa: CASSLATGDPYEQYF
d_call: TRBD2; v_call: TRBV5-1; cdr3_length: 14; j_call: TRBJ2-7; cdr3_aa: CASSLWREGREQYF
d_call: TRBD2; v_call: TRBV10-3; cdr3_length: 17; j_call: TRBJ2-3; cdr3_aa: CAISVPQAGSSTDTQYF
d_call: NA; v_call: TRBV27; cdr3_length: 14; j_call: TRBJ1-1; cdr3_aa: CASSWGDGNTEAFF
d_call: NA; v_call: TRBV11-3; cdr3_length: 13; j_call: TRBJ2-7; cdr3_aa: CASNLRPSYEQYF
d_call: TRBD2; v_call: TRBV7-9; cdr3_length: 17; j_call: TRBJ2-7; cdr3_aa: CASSLSAGGLASYEQYF
d_call: NA; v_call: TRBV27; cdr3_length: 14; j_call: TRBJ1-2; cdr3_aa: CASSLAGTLSGYTF
d_call: NA; v_call: TRBV20-1; cdr3_length: 11; j_call: TRBJ1-5; cdr3_aa: CSASPGGVQHF
d_call: NA; v_call: TRBV10-3; cdr3_length: 16; j_call: TRBJ2-7; cdr3_aa: CAISESGPGSSYEQYF
d_call: NA; v_call: TRBV6-4; cdr3_length: 15; j_call: TRBJ2-3; cdr3_aa: CASSDSGRGADTQYF
d_call: NA; v_call: TRBV6-6; cdr3_length: 16; j_call: TRBJ2-6; cdr3_aa: CASSTGWLSGANVLTF
d_call: NA; v_call: TRBV10-1; cdr3_length: 14; j_call: TRBJ1-1; cdr3_aa: CASSEGAMNTEAFF
d_call: TRBD2; v_call: TRBV4-2; cdr3_length: 14; j_call: TRBJ2-7; cdr3_aa: CASSLIGTSGEQYF
d_call: TRBD1; v_call: TRBV28; cdr3_length: 14; j_call: TRBJ1-4; cdr3_aa: CASSGQDHNEKLFF
d_call: TRBD2; v_call: TRBV6-1; cdr3_length: 14; j_call: TRBJ2-3; cdr3_aa: CASSQTSGSDTQYF
d_call: TRBD1; v_call: TRBV2; cdr3_length: 12; j_call: TRBJ2-1; cdr3_aa: CAAGQGFNEQFF
d_call: TRBD2; v_call: TRBV12-5; cdr3_length: 15; j_call: TRBJ2-1; cdr3_aa: CASGYSGALYNEQFF
d_call: NA; v_call: TRBV4-1; cdr3_length: 14; j_call: TRBJ1-2; cdr3_aa: CASSQVGVNYGYTF
d_call: TRBD2; v_call: TRBV11-2; cdr3_length: 14; j_call: TRBJ2-1; cdr3_aa: CASGSGTSGMGEFF
d_call: NA; v_call: TRBV27; cdr3_length: 14; j_call: TRBJ1-2; cdr3_aa: CASTPSGSNYGYTF
d_call: NA; v_call: TRBV2; cdr3_length: 13; j_call: TRBJ2-1; cdr3_aa: CASRPNSYNEQFF
d_call: NA; v_call: TRBV18; cdr3_length: 14; j_call: TRBJ2-7; cdr3_aa: CASSPSGPYYEQYF
d_call: TRBD2; v_call: TRBV19; cdr3_length: 17; j_call: TRBJ2-2; cdr3_aa: CASSTHGGGRATGELFF
d_call: NA; v_call: TRBV2; cdr3_length: 13; j_call: TRBJ2-1; cdr3_aa: CASSERLHNEQFF
d_call: NA; v_call: TRBV2; cdr3_length: 12; j_call: TRBJ2-3; cdr3_aa: CASSERLEAQYF